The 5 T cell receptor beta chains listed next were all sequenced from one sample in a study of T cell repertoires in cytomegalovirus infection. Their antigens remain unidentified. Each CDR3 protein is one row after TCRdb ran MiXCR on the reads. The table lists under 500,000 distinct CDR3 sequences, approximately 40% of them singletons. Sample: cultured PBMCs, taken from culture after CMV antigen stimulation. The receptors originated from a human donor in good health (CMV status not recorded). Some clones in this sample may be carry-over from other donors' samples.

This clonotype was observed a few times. The CDR3 nucleotides read TGTGCCAGCAGCCCTCGGACAGGGGCCACGGTTGGTTTCTTT. Translation: CASSPRTGATVGFF. The rearrangement uses TRBV7-2 and TRBJ1-1, with TRBD1 matching 9 bases. Germline loops: CDR1 SGHTA, CDR2 FQGNSA. V dropped 5 bases and J dropped 13; count of bases not matched to a gene: 14. The CDR3 sequence is 14 residues long.

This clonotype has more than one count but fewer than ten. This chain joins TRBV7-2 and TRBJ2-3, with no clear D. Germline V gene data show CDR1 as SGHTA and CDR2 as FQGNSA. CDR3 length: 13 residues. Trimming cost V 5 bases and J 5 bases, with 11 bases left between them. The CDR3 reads CASSLASGDTQYF. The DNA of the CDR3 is TGTGCCAGCAGCCTCGCCTCTGGAGATACGCAGTATTTT.

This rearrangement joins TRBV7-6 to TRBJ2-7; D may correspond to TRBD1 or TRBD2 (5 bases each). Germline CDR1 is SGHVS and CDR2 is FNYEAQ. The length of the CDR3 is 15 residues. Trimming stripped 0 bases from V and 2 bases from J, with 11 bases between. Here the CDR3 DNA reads TGTGCCAGCAGCTTAGCTGACAGCGGAGCCTACGAGCAGTACTTC. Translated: CASSLADSGAYEQYF.

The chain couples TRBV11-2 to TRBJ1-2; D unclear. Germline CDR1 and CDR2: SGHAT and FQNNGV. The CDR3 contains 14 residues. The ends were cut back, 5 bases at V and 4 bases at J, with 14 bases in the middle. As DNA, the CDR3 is TGTGCCAGCAGCAACCCCGGGTCACTCTATGGCTACACCTTC. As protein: CASSNPGSLYGYTF.

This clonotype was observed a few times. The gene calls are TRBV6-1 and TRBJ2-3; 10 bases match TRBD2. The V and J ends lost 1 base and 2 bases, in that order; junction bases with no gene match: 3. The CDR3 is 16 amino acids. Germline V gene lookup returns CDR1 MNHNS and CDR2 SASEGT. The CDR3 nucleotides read TGTGCCAGCAGTGAAGGGACTAGCGGACCCACAGATACGCAGTATTTT. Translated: CASSEGTSGPTDTQYF.